These 3 T cell receptor beta chains were all obtained from the same sample, sequenced in a study of blood T cell repertoires in COVID-19. Assay used: immunoSEQ multiplex PCR; TCRdb lists only in-frame clones, some missing. The sample has around 200,000 clones, 65% to 85% seen once. The specimen sequenced was peripheral blood. These receptor sequences come from a man aged 50-59 years with active or convalescent COVID-19.

CDR3: CASSLEATGANVLTF. CDR3 nucleotide sequence: TGCGCCAGCAGCTTGGAAGCAACTGGGGCCAACGTCCTGACTTTC. J is TRBJ2-6 and V is TRBV5-1; D unresolved. Trimming cost V 0 bases and J 2 bases, with 6 bases left between them. The CDR3 contains 15 residues. The germline gives CDR1 SGHRS, CDR2 YFSETQ. The whole variable domain, remainder taken from reference TRBV5-1 and TRBJ2-6, is KAGVTQTPRYLIKTRGQQVTLSCSPISGHRSVSWYQQTPGQGLQFLFEYFSETQRNKGNFPGRFSGRQFSNSRSEMNVSTLELGDSALYLCASSLEATGANVLTFGAGSRLTVL.

J is TRBJ1-2 and V is TRBV27, with D uncertain. CDR1 and CDR2 (germline): MNHEY, SMNVEV (reference sequence). V was clipped by 11 bases and J by 7 bases, with 14 bases between them. The CDR3 totals 11 residues. This CDR3 is CASTVLRGYTF. The CDR3, as DNA: TGTGCCTCTACCGTGCTTCGTGGCTACACCTTC.

The chain joins TRBV7-3 to TRBJ2-3; a possible D gene is TRBD2 (5 bases). The V gene lost 5 bases and the J gene lost 4 bases, with 13 bases spanning the gap. CDR1 SGHTA and CDR2 FQGTGA come from the germline V gene. This CDR3 comprises 14 residues. The CDR3 DNA follows: TGTGCCAGCAGCCCCCAGACTACCGCAGATACGCAGTATTTT. Its translation: CASSPQTTADTQYF.